The TCR beta chain described here comes from a study of blood T cell repertoires in COVID-19. Overall study context: Specimens from acute and convalescent COVID-19 originated in the United States, Italy and Spain. T cells, B-cell-depleted T cells, or PBMCs supplied cDNA or gDNA.

Methods used by the authors: Amplified reference gene primers provided the basis for estimating nucleated cell counts. The assay was immunoSEQ multiplex PCR, and TCRdb's table has in-frame clones only and misses some. V and J calls and clone size are copied from that table; D and trimming were computed from the DNA. Of under 250,000 clones in the sample, around 83% were seen once. On this clone: Other nucleotide sequences from this sample produce the same CDR3.

The CDR3 sequence is 15 residues long. The V end lost 0 bases, the J end lost 2 bases, and 11 bases lay between the germline ends. Germline CDR1 is MNHEY and CDR2 is SVGAGI. The sequenced sample consisted of peripheral blood. The chain combines TRBV6-5 with TRBJ2-7, with TRBD2 as a possible D gene (6 bases). This TCR came from a woman in her 50s with acute or convalescent COVID-19. CDR3 sequence reads: CASSYSSSGTYEQYF. The CDR3 coding sequence is TGTGCCAGCAGTTACTCTAGTAGCGGAACCTACGAGCAGTACTTC.